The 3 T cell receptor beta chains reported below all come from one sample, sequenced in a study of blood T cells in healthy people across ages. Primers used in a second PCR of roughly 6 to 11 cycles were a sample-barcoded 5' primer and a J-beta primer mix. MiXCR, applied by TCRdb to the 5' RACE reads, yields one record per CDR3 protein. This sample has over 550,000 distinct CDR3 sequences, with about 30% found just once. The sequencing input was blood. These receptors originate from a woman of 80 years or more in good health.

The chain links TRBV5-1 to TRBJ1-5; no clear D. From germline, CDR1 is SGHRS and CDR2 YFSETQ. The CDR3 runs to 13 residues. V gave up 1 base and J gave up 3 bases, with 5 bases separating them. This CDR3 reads CASSLTPNQPQHF. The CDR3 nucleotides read TGCGCCAGCAGCTTGACCCCCAATCAGCCCCAGCATTTT.

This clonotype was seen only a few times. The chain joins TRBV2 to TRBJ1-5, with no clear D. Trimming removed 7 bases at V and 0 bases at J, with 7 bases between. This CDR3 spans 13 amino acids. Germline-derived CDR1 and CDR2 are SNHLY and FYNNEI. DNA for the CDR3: TGTGCCAGCAAGGGTTATAGCAATCAGCCCCAGCATTTT. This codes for CASKGYSNQPQHF.

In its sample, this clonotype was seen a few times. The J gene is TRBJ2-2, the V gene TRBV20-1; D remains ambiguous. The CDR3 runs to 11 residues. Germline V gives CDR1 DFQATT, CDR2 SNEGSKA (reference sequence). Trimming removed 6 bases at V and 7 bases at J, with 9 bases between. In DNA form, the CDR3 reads TGCAGTGCCCCCGGTGTCGGGGAGCTGTTTTTT. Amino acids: CSAPGVGELFF.